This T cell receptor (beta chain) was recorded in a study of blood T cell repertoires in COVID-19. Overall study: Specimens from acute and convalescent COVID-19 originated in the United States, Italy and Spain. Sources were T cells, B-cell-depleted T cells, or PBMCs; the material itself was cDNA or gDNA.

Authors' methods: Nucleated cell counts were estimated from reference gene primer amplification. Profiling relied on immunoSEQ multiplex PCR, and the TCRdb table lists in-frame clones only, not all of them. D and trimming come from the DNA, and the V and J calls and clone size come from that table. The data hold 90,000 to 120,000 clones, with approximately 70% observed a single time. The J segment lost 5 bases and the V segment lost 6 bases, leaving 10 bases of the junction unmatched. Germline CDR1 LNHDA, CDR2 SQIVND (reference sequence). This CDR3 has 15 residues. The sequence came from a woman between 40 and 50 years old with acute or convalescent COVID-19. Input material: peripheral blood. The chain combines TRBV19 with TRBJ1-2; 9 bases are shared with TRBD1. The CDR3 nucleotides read TGTGCCAGTAGATCAACAGGGGGCGCGGGGTATGGCTACACCTTC. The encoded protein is CASRSTGGAGYGYTF.